This TCR beta chain originates from a study of cytomegalovirus exposure and HLA in healthy donors. Study outcomes and limitations: There were about 160 TCR beta chains listed as cytomegalovirus-associated. Prior analysis indicated that the majority of TCR beta V segments exhibited productivity approximately 87% or approximately 30% of the time. V- and J-gene trimming of TCR beta was linked (in a later analysis) to a missense DCLRE1C variant.

For this clone: The antigen remains undetermined.

Primers: 60 Vbeta forward and 13 Jbeta reverse. This table comes from immunoSEQ multiplex PCR, and its TCRdb copy is limited to in-frame clones, with some not included. The table has under 200,000 clones, approximately 75% seen once; the top ten hold over 1.2%. Looked up from germline, CDR1 is SGHRS and CDR2 is YFSETQ. Trimming took 4 bases from V and 8 from J; bases not matched to a gene: 10. The CDR3 is 15 amino acids. V gene TRBV5-1 combines with J gene TRBJ1-4, with 8 bases aligning to TRBD1. The sample taken for sequencing was PBMCs. The TCR comes from a girl aged 5-17 years in good health and CMV-seronegative. The CDR3 DNA follows: TGCGCCAGCAGCAGGGGACAGGAGCGACGAGAAAAACTGTTTTTT. Translating it yields CASSRGQERREKLFF.